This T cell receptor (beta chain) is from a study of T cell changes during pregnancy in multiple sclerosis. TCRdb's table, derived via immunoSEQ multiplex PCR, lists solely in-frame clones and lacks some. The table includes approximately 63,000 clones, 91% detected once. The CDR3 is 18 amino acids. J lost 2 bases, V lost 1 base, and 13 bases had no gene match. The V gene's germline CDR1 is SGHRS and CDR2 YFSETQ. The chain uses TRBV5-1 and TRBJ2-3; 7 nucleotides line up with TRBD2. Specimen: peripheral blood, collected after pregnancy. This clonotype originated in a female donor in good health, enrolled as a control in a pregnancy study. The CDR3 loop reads CASSLYGGVGGTTDTQYF. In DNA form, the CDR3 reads TGCGCCAGCAGCTTGTATGGGGGGGTCGGGGGGACCACAGATACGCAGTATTTT.